The 11 T cell receptor beta chains in this list originate from one sample, sequenced in a study of tumor T cells in aggressive B-cell lymphoma (dated by TCRdb to between 2016 and 2019). The library was generated by the immunoSEQ multiplex PCR assay. TCRdb's version of the immuneACCESS table is confined to in-frame rearrangements and falls short of the full clone set. An unresolved V gene accounts for under half of the shortfall where checked; the remainder is of unknown origin. Present in this sample are 10,000 or so clones, around 90% of which were seen just once. More than 2.5% of the sample is held by the ten biggest clonotypes. The sample taken for sequencing was tumor tissue. The receptors originated from an adult with diffuse large B cell lymphoma.

This chain joins TRBV18 and TRBJ2-7, with a tentative D call TRBD1 (6 bases). From germline, CDR1 is KGHSH and CDR2 LQKENI. Trimming pared 3 bases from V and 4 bases from J, leaving 10 bases between. This CDR3 region has 13 residues. The CDR3 bases are TGTGCCAGCTCACCGGGACAAATTTACGAGCAGTACTTC. Its protein product is CASSPGQIYEQYF.

This chain connects TRBV6-6 to TRBJ2-1; possible D gene TRBD1, 6 bases. Trimming removed 2 bases from V and 8 bases from J, with 19 bases in between. The CDR3 totals 16 residues. CDR1 and CDR2 (germline): MNHNY, SVGAGI (reference sequence). The CDR3 sequence: CASSYGSQGISDEQFF. The CDR3 nucleotides are TGTGCCAGCAGTTACGGGAGCCAGGGGATCTCTGATGAGCAGTTCTTC.

The chain has TRBV21-1 and TRBJ1-5. TRBV21-1 is a known pseudogene. CDR3 length: 15 amino acids. CDR3 in DNA: TGTGCCAGCGGTCGGGACTTCATTTACGGTCAGCCCCAGCATTTT. Residues: CASGRDFIYGQPQHF.

V and J are TRBV6-6 and TRBJ1-5; D gene ambiguous. The CDR3 is 16 residues long. The germline V gene encodes CDR1 MNHNY and CDR2 SVGAGI (reference sequence). V gave up 0 bases and J gave up 0 bases, with 9 bases separating them. The CDR3 DNA reads as TGTGCCAGCAGTTACTCGTCGGAGTATAGCAATCAGCCCCAGCATTTT. Translated: CASSYSSEYSNQPQHF.

The V call is TRBV19, the J call TRBJ1-1; no reliable D call. Trimming shortened V by 6 bases and J by 5 bases, and 16 bases separated the two germline ends. The germline gives CDR1 LNHDA, CDR2 SQIVND (reference sequence). This CDR3 spans 14 amino acids. CDR3 loop: CASRFEGLRTEAFF. DNA for the CDR3: TGTGCCAGTAGGTTTGAGGGTCTCAGGACTGAAGCTTTCTTT. Full variable domain (remainder filled in from reference TRBV19 and TRBJ1-1): DGGITQSPKYLFRKEGQNVTLSCEQNLNHDAMYWYRQDPGQGLRLIYYSQIVNDFQKGDIAEGYSVSREKKESFPLTVTSAQKNPTAFYLCASRFEGLRTEAFFGQGTRLTVV.

The chain uses TRBV5-1 and TRBJ1-4; D is undetermined. The V and J ends lost 1 base and 5 bases respectively, with 6 bases between them. Germline CDR1 is SGHRS and CDR2 is YFSETQ. The CDR3 length is 13 residues. As DNA, the CDR3 is TGCGCCAGCAGCTTGTCAGGCAATGAAAAACTGTTTTTT. This gives the protein CASSLSGNEKLFF.

The V call is TRBV5-1, the J call TRBJ2-7, with a weak D call TRBD2 (5 bases). The CDR3 loop spans 16 amino acids. Germline assignment: CDR1 SGHRS and CDR2 YFSETQ. The V gene lost 1 base and the J gene lost 6 bases, with 20 bases spanning the gap. CDR3 sequence reads: CASSLYPWEPTGEQYF. CDR3 bases: TGCGCCAGCAGCTTGTATCCGTGGGAGCCAACTGGCGAGCAGTACTTC.

V is TRBV2 and J is TRBJ2-5; TRBD2 is a possible D gene (6 bases). Germline V gene lookup returns CDR1 SNHLY and CDR2 FYNNEI. The CDR3 has 12 residues. V was clipped by 8 bases and J by 1 base, with 8 bases between them. The CDR3 coding sequence is TGTGCCAGCGTGCGGGGCCAAGAGACCCAGTACTTC. Protein: CASVRGQETQYF.

J is TRBJ2-7 and V is TRBV28; D perhaps matches TRBD2 (5 bases). There are 15 residues in the CDR3. V was cut by 6 bases and J by 3 bases, with 18 bases left in between. Germline-derived CDR1 and CDR2 are MDHEN and SYDVKM. CDR3 sequence: CASSPWSGSDYEQYF. The CDR3 bases are TGTGCCAGCAGCCCATGGAGCGGAAGCGACTACGAGCAGTACTTC.

The rearrangement joins TRBV2 to TRBJ2-7, with TRBD1 matching 10 bases. CDR1 is SNHLY and CDR2 is FYNNEI in the germline V gene. V was clipped by 8 bases and J by 9 bases; unmatched bases: 7. The CDR3 is 12 amino acids. This CDR3 is CASEDRGQGQYF. The CDR3 nucleotides read TGTGCCAGCGAAGACAGGGGGCAGGGGCAGTACTTC.

The chain employs TRBV6-1 and TRBJ1-1, with TRBD1 as a possible D gene (6 bases). The germline gives CDR1 MNHNS, CDR2 SASEGT. V dropped 6 bases and J dropped 1 base, with 12 bases sitting between them. The CDR3 has 14 residues. This chain's CDR3 is CASRTQGQNTEAFF. The CDR3 DNA is TGTGCCAGCAGGACACAGGGTCAGAACACTGAAGCTTTCTTT.